This T cell receptor beta chain emerged from a study of blood T cell repertoires in COVID-19. Germline-derived CDR1 and CDR2 are PRHDT and FYEKMQ (reference sequence). CDR3 length equals 15 residues. V was clipped by 3 bases and J by 2 bases; unmatched bases: 5. TCRdb's copy holds only in-frame clones and misses some; the assay was immunoSEQ multiplex PCR. The sample carries 260,000 or so clones, 70% to 90% recorded once. Participant reports of clinical history set cohort assignment. The sequencing input was PBMCs or T cells enriched from blood (not recorded which). This sequence originates from a woman aged 35 to 49 with acute COVID-19. This chain joins TRBV13 and TRBJ2-3; 7 bases agree with TRBD2. CDR3 DNA: TGTGCCAGCAGCTTTAGGCGGGAGCCCACAGATACGCAGTATTTT. Amino acid sequence: CASSFRREPTDTQYF.